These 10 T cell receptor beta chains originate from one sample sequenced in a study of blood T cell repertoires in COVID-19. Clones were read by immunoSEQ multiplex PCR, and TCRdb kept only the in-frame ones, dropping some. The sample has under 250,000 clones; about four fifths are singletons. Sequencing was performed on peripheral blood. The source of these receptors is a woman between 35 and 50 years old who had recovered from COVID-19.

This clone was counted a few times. The CDR3 region is CASSQDYPGQGLNEQFF. DNA of the CDR3: TGTGCCAGCAGCCAAGATTACCCGGGACAGGGGTTGAATGAGCAGTTCTTC. The chain links TRBV3-1 (or the pseudogene TRBV3-2) to TRBJ2-1, with 10 bases aligning to TRBD1. The V segment lost 0 bases and the J segment 7 bases; nucleotides outside the gene matches: 9. This CDR3 has 17 residues. From germline, CDR1 is LGHDT and CDR2 YNNKEL (reference sequence).

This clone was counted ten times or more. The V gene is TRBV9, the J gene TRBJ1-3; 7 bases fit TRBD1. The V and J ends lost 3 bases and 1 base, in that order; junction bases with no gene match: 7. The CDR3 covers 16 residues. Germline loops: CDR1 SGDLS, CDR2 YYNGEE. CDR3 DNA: TGTGCCAGCAGCGACCCCAGGGGGATTTCTGGAAACACCATATATTTT. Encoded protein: CASSDPRGISGNTIYF.

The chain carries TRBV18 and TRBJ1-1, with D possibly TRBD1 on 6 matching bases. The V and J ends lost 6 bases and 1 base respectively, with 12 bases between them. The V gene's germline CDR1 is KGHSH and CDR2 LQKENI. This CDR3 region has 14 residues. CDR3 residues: CASSPGGPNTEAFF. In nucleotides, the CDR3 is TGTGCCAGCTCCCCGGGGGGGCCGAACACTGAAGCTTTCTTT.

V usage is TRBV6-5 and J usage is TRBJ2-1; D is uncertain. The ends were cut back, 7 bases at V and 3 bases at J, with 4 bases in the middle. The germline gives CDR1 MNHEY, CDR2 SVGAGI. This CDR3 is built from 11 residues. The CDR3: CASTVYNEQFF. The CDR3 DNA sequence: TGTGCCAGCACAGTCTACAATGAGCAGTTCTTC.

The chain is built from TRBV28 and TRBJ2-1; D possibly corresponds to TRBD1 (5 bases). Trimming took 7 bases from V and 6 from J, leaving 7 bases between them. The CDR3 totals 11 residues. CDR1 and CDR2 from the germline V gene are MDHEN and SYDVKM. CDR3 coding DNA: TGTGCCAGCAAAGGGGTCAATGAGCAGTTCTTC. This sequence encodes CASKGVNEQFF.

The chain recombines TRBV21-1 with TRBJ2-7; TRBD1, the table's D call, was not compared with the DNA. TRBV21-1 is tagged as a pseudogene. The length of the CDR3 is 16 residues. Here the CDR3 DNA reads TGTGCCAGCAGCAAACCCCCGAAGTTGGCCACCTACGAGCAGTACTTC. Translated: CASSKPPKLATYEQYF.

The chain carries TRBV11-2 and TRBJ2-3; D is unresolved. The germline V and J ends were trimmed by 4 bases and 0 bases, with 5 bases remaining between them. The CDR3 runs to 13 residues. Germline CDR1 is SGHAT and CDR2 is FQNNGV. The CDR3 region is CASSSPSTDTQYF. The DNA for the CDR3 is TGTGCCAGCAGCTCCCCTAGCACAGATACGCAGTATTTT.

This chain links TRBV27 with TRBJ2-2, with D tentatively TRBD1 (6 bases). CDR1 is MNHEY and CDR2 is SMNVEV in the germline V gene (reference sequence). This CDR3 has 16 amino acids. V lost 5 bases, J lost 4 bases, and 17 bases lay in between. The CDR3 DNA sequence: TGTGCCAGCAGTCGACGTGACAGGTTCGGCACCGGGGAGCTGTTTTTT. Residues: CASSRRDRFGTGELFF.

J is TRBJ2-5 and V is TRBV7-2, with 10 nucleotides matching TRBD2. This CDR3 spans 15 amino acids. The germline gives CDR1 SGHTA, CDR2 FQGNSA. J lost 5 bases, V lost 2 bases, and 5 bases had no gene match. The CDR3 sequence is CASSLLAGAGETQYF. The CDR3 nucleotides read TGTGCCAGCAGCTTACTAGCGGGGGCGGGGGAGACCCAGTACTTC.

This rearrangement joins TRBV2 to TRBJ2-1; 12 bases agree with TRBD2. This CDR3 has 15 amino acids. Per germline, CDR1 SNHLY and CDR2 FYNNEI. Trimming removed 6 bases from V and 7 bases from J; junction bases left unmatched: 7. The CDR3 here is CASRTLAGGPNEQFF. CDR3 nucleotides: TGTGCCAGCAGGACACTAGCGGGGGGACCAAATGAGCAGTTCTTC.